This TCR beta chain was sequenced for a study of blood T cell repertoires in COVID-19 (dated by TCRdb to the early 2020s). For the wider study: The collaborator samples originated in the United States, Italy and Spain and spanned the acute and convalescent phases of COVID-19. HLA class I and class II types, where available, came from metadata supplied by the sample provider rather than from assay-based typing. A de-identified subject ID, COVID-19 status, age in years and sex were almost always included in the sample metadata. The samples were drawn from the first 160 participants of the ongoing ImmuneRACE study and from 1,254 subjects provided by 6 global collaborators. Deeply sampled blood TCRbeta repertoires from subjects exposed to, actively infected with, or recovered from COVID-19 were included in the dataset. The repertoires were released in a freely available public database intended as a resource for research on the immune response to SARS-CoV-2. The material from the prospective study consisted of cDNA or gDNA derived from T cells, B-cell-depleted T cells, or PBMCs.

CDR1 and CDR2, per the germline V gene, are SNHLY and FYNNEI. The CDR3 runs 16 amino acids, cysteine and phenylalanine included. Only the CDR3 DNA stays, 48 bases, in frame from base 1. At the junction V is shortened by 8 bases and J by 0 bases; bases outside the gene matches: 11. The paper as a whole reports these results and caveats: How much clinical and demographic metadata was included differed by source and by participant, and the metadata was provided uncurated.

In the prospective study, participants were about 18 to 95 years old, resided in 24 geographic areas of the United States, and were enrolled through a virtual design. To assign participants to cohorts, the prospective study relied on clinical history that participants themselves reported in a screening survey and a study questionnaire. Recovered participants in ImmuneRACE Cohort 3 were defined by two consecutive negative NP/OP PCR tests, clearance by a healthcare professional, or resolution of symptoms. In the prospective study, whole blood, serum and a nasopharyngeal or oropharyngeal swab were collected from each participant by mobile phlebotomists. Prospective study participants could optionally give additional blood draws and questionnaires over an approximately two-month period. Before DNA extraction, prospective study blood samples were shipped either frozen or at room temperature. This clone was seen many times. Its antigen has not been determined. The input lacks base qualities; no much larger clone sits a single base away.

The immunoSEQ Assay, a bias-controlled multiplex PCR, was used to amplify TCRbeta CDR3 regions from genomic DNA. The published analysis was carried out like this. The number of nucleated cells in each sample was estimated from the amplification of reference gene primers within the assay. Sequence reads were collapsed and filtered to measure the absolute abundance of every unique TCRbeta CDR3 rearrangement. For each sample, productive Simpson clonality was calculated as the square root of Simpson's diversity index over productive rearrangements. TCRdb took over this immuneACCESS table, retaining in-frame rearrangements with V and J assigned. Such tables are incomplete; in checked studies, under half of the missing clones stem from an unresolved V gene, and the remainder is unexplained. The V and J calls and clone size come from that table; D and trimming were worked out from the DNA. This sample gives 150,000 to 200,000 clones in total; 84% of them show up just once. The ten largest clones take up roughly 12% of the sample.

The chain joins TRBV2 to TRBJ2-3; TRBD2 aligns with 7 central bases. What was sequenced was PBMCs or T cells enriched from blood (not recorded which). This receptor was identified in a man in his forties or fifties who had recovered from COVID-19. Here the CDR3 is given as CASRKAAGPSTDTQYF. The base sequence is TGTGCCAGCCGTAAGGCAGCGGGGCCTAGCACAGATACGCAGTATTTT.